Listed below are T cell receptor beta chains from one sample, sequenced in a study of blood T cell repertoires in COVID-19. Assay: immunoSEQ multiplex PCR; the TCRdb copy retains only in-frame clones and omits some. The data hold 190,000 or so clones, with roughly 87% observed a single time. The sample was PBMCs or T cells enriched from blood (not recorded which). Receptors originate from a woman in her 30s who had recovered from COVID-19. The CDR3 runs from the conserved cysteine through the conserved F or W. D genes are given only for firm matches. The size entry is marked missing in some rows and otherwise reads once, few, many or a size class.

few	TRBV19	TRBJ1-5	TRBD1	TGTGCCAGTAGTGCTGGACAGGGACAGCCCCAGCATTTT	CASSAGQGQPQHF
once	TRBV24-1	TRBJ1-2	TRBD1	TGTGCCACCAGTGATTACCAGGACAGGCCTACCGGGGACTATGGCTACACCTTC	CATSDYQDRPTGDYGYTF
NA	TRBV19	TRBJ2-5	TRBD2	TGTGCCAGTAGTAACGGACTAGCGGGAGTTCAAGAGACCCAGTACTTC	CASSNGLAGVQETQYF
NA	TRBV19	TRBJ1-1	NA	TGTGCCAGTAGTTCCCAGGCCAGGGAGGACACTGAAGCTTTCTTT	CASSSQAREDTEAFF
NA	TRBV7-9	TRBJ1-1	NA	TGTGCCAGCAGCTTAGGTGGCGGGGGCACTGAAGCTTTCTTT	CASSLGGGGTEAFF
NA	TRBV7-9	TRBJ1-2	NA	TGTGCCAGCAGCTTAGCGCTGGGGCCGAATGGCTACACCTTC	CASSLALGPNGYTF
NA	TRBV7-3	TRBJ1-1	NA	TGTGCCAGCAGCTCAACGGGACAGAACACTGAAGCTTTCTTT	CASSSTGQNTEAFF
NA	TRBV19	TRBJ2-7	NA	TGTGCCAGTAGTATAGGAGGGGCAGGGGACTACGAGCAGTACTTC	CASSIGGAGDYEQYF
NA	TRBV18	TRBJ1-5	NA	TGTGCCAGCTCACCCAATAGCAATCAGCCCCAGCATTTT	CASSPNSNQPQHF
few	TRBV30	TRBJ1-2	NA	TGTGCCTGGAGTGTTTCTCGGGGAGGCTACACCTTC	CAWSVSRGGYTF
few	TRBV19	TRBJ2-7	NA	TGTGCCAGTAGTGGTCAACTAGGTTTCTACGAGCAGTACTTC	CASSGQLGFYEQYF
once	TRBV5-1	TRBJ2-5	NA	TGCGCCAGCAGCTTGGAGGCGGGCCAAGAGACCCAGTACTTC	CASSLEAGQETQYF
NA	TRBV5-1	TRBJ1-6	TRBD1	TGCGCCAGCAGCTTGGAAGGGGGCGATTCACCCCTCCACTTT	CASSLEGGDSPLHF
NA	TRBV6-2/TRBV6-3	TRBJ2-3	TRBD1	TGTGCCAGCAGCCAACCGGGACAGGGAGCAGATACGCAGTATTTT	CASSQPGQGADTQYF
NA	TRBV7-6	TRBJ1-1	TRBD1	TGTGCCAGCAGCCCCCCCGGGGACAGGGCGTTCTATGAAGCTTTCTTT	CASSPPGDRAFYEAFF
NA	TRBV6-2/TRBV6-3	TRBJ1-1	NA	TGTGCCAGCAGTTACGGTAGGAGGGCTTTCTTT	CASSYGRRAFF
NA	TRBV6-2/TRBV6-3	TRBJ1-1	NA	TGTGCCAGCATCCCTGGGACACCCCTGGCGGAAGCTTTCTTT	CASIPGTPLAEAFF
NA	TRBV19	TRBJ2-1	TRBD2	TGTGCCAGTAGTATAGTCCTAGCGGGTGAAAGCTCCTACAATGAGCAGTTCTTC	CASSIVLAGESSYNEQFF
once	TRBV9	TRBJ2-3	NA	TGTGCCAGCAGCGTAGGAGGAAGAACGCAGTATTTT	CASSVGGRTQYF
NA	TRBV19	TRBJ1-2	NA	TGTGCCACCGAGACAGGCTCGACTAACTATGGCTACACCTTC	CATETGSTNYGYTF
NA	TRBV7-8	TRBJ1-2	NA	TGTGCCAGCAGCTCGGTGGACAGCACCTATGGCTACACCTTC	CASSSVDSTYGYTF
NA	TRBV28	TRBJ1-1	NA	TGTGCCAGCAGTTCCGACCATGACGGGGGGAACACTGAAGCTTTCTTT	CASSSDHDGGNTEAFF
NA	TRBV19	TRBJ1-3	NA	TGTGCCAGTAGTAGCAGCTCTGGAAACACCATATATTTT	CASSSSSGNTIYF
NA	TRBV5-1	TRBJ2-7	TRBD1	TGCGCCAGCAGCTTTCGACAGGGCTCCTACGAGCAGTACTTC	CASSFRQGSYEQYF
NA	TRBV5-1	TRBJ2-1	TRBD2	TGCGCCAGCAGCTCCCCAGGACTAGCGGGGTACAATGAGCAGTTCTTC	CASSSPGLAGYNEQFF
NA	TRBV19	TRBJ1-1	TRBD1	TGTGCCAGTAGAAACTTACCCAGGGGGCCCACTGAAGCTTTCTTT	CASRNLPRGPTEAFF